The 18 T cell receptor beta chains listed next were all sequenced from one sample in a study of blood T cell repertoires in COVID-19. TCRdb keeps only in-frame clones here, not all; method: immunoSEQ multiplex PCR. The sample holds roughly 120,000 clones; approximately 88% are singletons and the top ten take roughly 0.89%. The sequenced sample consisted of peripheral blood. The source of these receptors is a woman aged 65 to 85 with acute or convalescent COVID-19.

The genes are TRBV28 and TRBJ1-5, with 7 bases fitting TRBD1. Germline V gives CDR1 MDHEN, CDR2 SYDVKM. V shed 7 bases, J shed 3 bases, and the junction held 6 bases outside the gene matches. The CDR3 runs 14 residues. CDR3 nucleotides: TGTGCCAGCATTCGGACAGGTAACAATCAGCCCCAGCATTTT. This translates into CASIRTGNNQPQHF.

The chain has TRBV19 and TRBJ2-7, with 11 bases identical to TRBD1. After removal of 1 base from V and 6 bases from J, the junction contained 5 bases not matched to a gene. Germline loops: CDR1 LNHDA, CDR2 SQIVND (reference sequence). CDR3 length: 15 amino acids. This CDR3 is CASSIGRGTGGEQYF. The CDR3 DNA reads as TGTGCCAGTAGTATAGGCCGGGGGACAGGGGGCGAGCAGTACTTC.

This clone was picked up a small number of times. This chain uses TRBV27 with TRBJ2-7; TRBD2 aligns across 11 bases. V lost 4 bases and J lost 4; bases outside the gene matches: 6. The CDR3 spans 15 residues. CDR1 MNHEY and CDR2 SMNVEV come from the germline V gene (reference sequence). As DNA, the CDR3 is TGTGCCAGCAGTTCCCTTAGCGGGGGGGCTTACGAGCAGTACTTC. Translated, it gives CASSSLSGGAYEQYF.

The chain employs TRBV7-8 and TRBJ2-7, with 8 nucleotides matching TRBD2. Trimming removed 3 bases from V and 2 bases from J; junction bases left unmatched: 3. This CDR3 has 14 residues. The germline V gene has CDR1 SGHVS and CDR2 FQNEAQ. The CDR3: CASSFQTSAYEQYF. In nucleotides, the CDR3 is TGTGCCAGCAGCTTCCAGACTAGCGCCTACGAGCAGTACTTC.

The chain employs TRBV28 and TRBJ1-2, with TRBD1 as a possible D gene (6 bases). This CDR3 contains 12 residues. Germline values: CDR1 MDHEN, CDR2 SYDVKM. V shed 8 bases and J shed 2 bases, with 9 bases lying between them. CDR3 nucleotides: TGTGCCAGCGGGACATTAAACTATGGCTACACCTTC. Translation gives CASGTLNYGYTF.

The chain employs TRBV19 and TRBJ1-6; no firm D call. Trimming took 3 bases from V and 6 from J, leaving 15 bases between them. The CDR3 has 16 amino acids. Looked up from germline, CDR1 is LNHDA and CDR2 is SQIVND (reference sequence). CDR3 nucleotide sequence: TGTGCCAGTAGTATGTTACCCGGGGTTGGTAATTCACCCCTCCACTTT. It codes for CASSMLPGVGNSPLHF.

The chain uses TRBV7-6 and TRBJ1-1; weak D call: TRBD1 (5 bases). Germline V gene sequence: CDR1 SGHVS, CDR2 FNYEAQ. V lost 1 base and J lost 1, with 10 bases in between. The CDR3 loop spans 15 amino acids. In DNA, the CDR3 is TGTGCCAGCAGCTTAGGGGGCCTCCCGAACACTGAAGCTTTCTTT. This codes for CASSLGGLPNTEAFF.

This clone was seen more than once but under ten times. J is TRBJ2-7 and V is TRBV6-5; D is unresolved. V was shortened by 6 bases and J by 6 bases, with 6 bases between the two germline ends. Germline CDR1 and CDR2: MNHEY and SVGAGI. This CDR3 has 10 amino acids. The CDR3 here is CASSQVEQYF. The CDR3 DNA reads TGTGCCAGCAGCCAGGTCGAGCAGTACTTC.

In DNA, the CDR3 is TGTGCCAGCAGTTACCGGACAGGGAACGATTCACCCCTCCACTTT. It encodes CASSYRTGNDSPLHF. This chain uses TRBV6-5 with TRBJ1-6, with 8 bases aligning to TRBD1. Trimming took 2 bases from V and 8 from J; bases not matched to a gene: 5. CDR1 is MNHEY and CDR2 is SVGAGI in the germline V gene. The length of the CDR3 is 15 residues.

CDR3 nucleotide sequence: TGTGCCAGCAGCCCAACTAGCGGGAGGGCTAAAGATACGCAGTATTTT. Translating it yields CASSPTSGRAKDTQYF. The chain combines TRBV5-4 with TRBJ2-3; 13 bases map to TRBD2. The CDR3 is 16 residues long. Germline CDR1 and CDR2: SGHNT and YYREEE (reference sequence). With 4 bases clipped from V and 5 bases from J, the junction kept 7 bases outside the gene matches.

The J gene is TRBJ1-6, the V gene TRBV9; D unclear. Germline V gene data show CDR1 as SGDLS and CDR2 as YYNGEE. Trimming pared 3 bases from V and 7 bases from J, leaving 14 bases between. The CDR3 contains 15 residues. Here the CDR3 reads CASSARGLGNSPLHF. Here the CDR3 DNA reads TGTGCCAGCAGCGCACGAGGGCTGGGAAATTCACCCCTCCACTTT.

The chain uses TRBV3-1 (or the pseudogene TRBV3-2) and TRBJ1-5; weak D call: TRBD1 (5 bases). Per the germline V gene, CDR1 is LGHDT and CDR2 is YNNKEL (reference sequence). The V end lost 0 bases, the J end lost 3 bases, and 9 bases lay between the germline ends. This CDR3 region has 15 residues. The CDR3 loop reads CASSQDRQSNQPQHF. CDR3 coding DNA: TGTGCCAGCAGCCAAGACCGACAGTCCAATCAGCCCCAGCATTTT.

This clone was observed once. The gene calls are TRBV9 and TRBJ2-1, with 7 bases lining up with TRBD1. The CDR3 covers 15 residues. Germline-derived CDR1 and CDR2 are SGDLS and YYNGEE. V was pared by 2 bases and J by 0 bases, with 2 bases of the junction left unmatched. This CDR3 is CASSVSGGSYNEQFF. The DNA for the CDR3 is TGTGCCAGCAGCGTTTCAGGGGGCTCCTACAATGAGCAGTTCTTC.

V usage is TRBV5-4 and J usage is TRBJ1-1; D call uncertain. V shed 2 bases and J shed 4 bases, with 9 bases lying between them. The germline V gene encodes CDR1 SGHNT and CDR2 YYREEE (reference sequence). The CDR3 is made up of 13 amino acids. The CDR3 region has the DNA TGTGCCAGCAGCTTTGTGGGGAGCACTGAAGCTTTCTTT. As protein: CASSFVGSTEAFF.

This clone appeared a single time. The J gene is TRBJ2-2, the V gene TRBV7-3, with 13 nucleotides matching TRBD2. Unmatched junction bases numbered 2, after V lost 6 bases and J lost 4 bases. The CDR3 runs to 15 residues. CDR1 SGHTA and CDR2 FQGTGA come from the germline V gene. The CDR3 region has the DNA TGTGCCAGCAGTTGGACTAGCGGGAGCACCGGGGAGCTGTTTTTT. Its translation: CASSWTSGSTGELFF.

This clone appeared once. The rearrangement joins TRBV15 to TRBJ1-1; D might be TRBD1 (6 bases). Germline CDR1 LNHNV, CDR2 YYDKDF (reference sequence). The CDR3 has 13 amino acids. Trimming stripped 5 bases from V and 11 bases from J, with 18 bases between. CDR3 bases: TGTGCCACCAGCGTTACAGGGAACTCAGGCGCTTTCTTT. Protein sequence: CATSVTGNSGAFF.

This clone has only a few counts. The V call is TRBV2, the J call TRBJ1-5, with 11 bases lining up with TRBD1. CDR1 is SNHLY and CDR2 is FYNNEI in the germline V gene. The CDR3 has 15 residues. V was clipped by 3 bases and J by 7 bases; unmatched bases: 5. The CDR3 protein is CASSEEGTGGQPQHF. The CDR3 bases are TGTGCCAGCAGTGAGGAGGGGACAGGGGGACAGCCCCAGCATTTT.

The chain employs TRBV7-9 and TRBJ1-1, with no clear D. CDR3 length equals 15 residues. The V gene's germline CDR1 is SEHNR and CDR2 FQNEAQ (reference sequence). Trimming took off 1 base at V and 1 base at J, with 10 bases between the two ends. The CDR3 DNA follows: TGTGCCAGCAGCTTAGTTGGAGGGCAGAACACTGAAGCTTTCTTT. Amino acid sequence: CASSLVGGQNTEAFF.